This T cell receptor (beta chain) was documented in a study of blood T cell repertoires in COVID-19. Study details: The United States, Italy and Spain were the sources of the acute and convalescent COVID-19 samples. The analysed material was cDNA or gDNA that came from T cells, B-cell-depleted T cells, or PBMCs.

CDR3 length: 15 amino acids. Germline CDR1 reads LGHDT; CDR2 reads YNNKEL (reference sequence). Trimming pared 7 bases from V and 1 base from J, leaving 16 bases between. In the authors' methods: Estimated nucleated cell counts came from reference gene primer amplification. The repertoire was sequenced with immunoSEQ multiplex PCR; TCRdb's copy has only in-frame clones and lacks some. For V, J and clone size, that table is used; D and trimming come from the DNA. The sample carries about 190,000 clones, approximately 81% recorded once. The J gene is TRBJ2-5, the V gene TRBV3-1 (or the pseudogene TRBV3-2); perhaps TRBD2 as D (5 bases). The sample taken for sequencing was peripheral blood. This clonotype originated in a human donor in a cohort sampled during active COVID-19. The CDR3 bases are TGTGCCAGCACCCCGATGTTAGCGATCCAAGAGACCCAGTACTTC. It is translated as CASTPMLAIQETQYF.